This TCR beta chain was identified during a study of shared clonotypes between healthy human individuals (dated by TCRdb to about 2020). Concerning the study at large: The cohort included a few men and a couple of women between 18 and 49 years of age. For each donor, three plates each were used for CD4 naive and CD4 memory, two plates were used for CD8 naive, and one plate was used for CD8 memory. To estimate repertoire size and how much clonotypes are shared between individuals, the study performed deep sequencing of blood TCR repertoires from five healthy adults. To increase sequencing depth and limit assay-specific biases, different laboratories used diverse techniques to prepare libraries and sequence TCR repertoires. Per donor, leukapheresis produced somewhere between about 0.9 and 9 billion PBMCs.

Donors were healthy HIV-negative adults with no recently reported acute infections or vaccinations. Only Caucasian adults living in Nashville, Tennessee, USA were represented among the donors. Magnetic negative selection was used to enrich CD4+ T cells, after which naive cells were positively selected on CD45RA and the negative fraction became the memory subset. Blood was collected by leukapheresis, and PBMCs were isolated by Ficoll-Histopaque density gradient centrifugation and then cryopreserved in liquid nitrogen vapor phase. Analytical flow cytometry was used to check the purity and quantity of every magnetically sorted T cell population. From each sorted fraction, genomic DNA was isolated and quantified by UV absorbance on a Nanodrop 2000c. Using the deep immunoSEQ assay, multiplex PCR amplified TCR CDR3 regions from genomic DNA. Extracted genomic DNA from each cell subset was spread evenly across all wells of several immunoSEQ 96-well plates, with each plate serving as a replicate. Each replicate PCR for sorted subsets received 150 to 250 ng genomic DNA, equal to 30,000 or so T cell genomes. The purified libraries were quantified using a Qubit 3.0 fluorometer, sized with a Bioanalyzer 2100, and then quantified again using the KAPA Library Quantification kit. Each immunoSEQ 96-well plate was sequenced on its own single-read 150-cycle Illumina NextSeq 550 flow cell. Turning to the authors' computational methods: Because the immunoSEQ output included only junctional sequences and no quality scores, the filtering could not be the same as the filtering used for full-length reads. Sequences were annotated with PyIR, a Python wrapper for IgBLAST v1.9, using IMGT germline references to assign V/J genes and CDR3. Reads were filtered out if the reads had weak V/J assignments (E-value above 1e-6), no CDR3, stop codons, out-of-frame junctions, or ambiguous translated residues. V3J clonotypes were defined by identical inferred V gene, J gene, and CDR3 amino acid sequence. The percentage overlap between two repertoires was calculated by dividing the number of shared unique clonotypes by the size of the smaller repertoire. Richness of each repertoire was evaluated using RTK rarefaction, the Chao1 estimator, and Recon v2.1 estimates of unobserved clonotypes. OLGA was used to compute generation probabilities for all TCRbeta clonotypes that the gDNA method yielded from a handful of donors. TCRdb holds this immuneACCESS table with in-frame rearrangements only. Some clones are missing; in checked studies, unresolved V genes explain under half, and the rest has no known cause. That table is the source of V, J and clone size, and D and trimming were worked out from the DNA. This sample lists approximately 2,300,000 clones; approximately 90% were detected once. The top ten constitute around 0.38% of the sample.

Comments on this clone: Its antigen target is currently unknown. No base quality information exists; no much larger clone differs at one position.

Study-wide conclusions, independent of this receptor: The genetic and exposure-history diversity represented was limited by the small number of donors. Sharing across several donors was observed for roughly 5.4% of naive CD4, over 3% of naive CD8, roughly 2.3% of memory CD4, and roughly 0.4% of memory CD8 clonotypes. Even with the large sequencing depth, rarefaction of the sorted-subset datasets indicated that sequencing was incomplete. Estimated clonotype richness was generally larger for naive than for memory subsets. Based on pairwise subsampling, the degree of clonotype sharing among donors was expected to be affected by sequencing depth. Higher generation probabilities were observed for clonotypes shared by all four sorted-subset donors than for non-shared clonotypes. Sampling was restricted to blood, and TCR repertoires in tissues likely differ from the TCR repertoires found in blood.

The CDR3 goes from the cysteine to the phenylalanine over 17 residues. Of all the DNA, just the CDR3 is kept, 51 bases in frame from base 1. The germline ends are 17 bases apart after V is trimmed by 2 bases and J by 0 bases. In the germline V gene, CDR1 corresponds to SGDLS and CDR2 to YYNGEE. The sequencing input was naive CD4+ T cells from PBMCs. In the paper's terms, the cell subset or site label means: CD45RA+ positively selected. This clonotype was obtained from a man between 18 and 29 years old in good health. Some clones in this sample may be carry-over from other donors' samples. This sequence uses TRBV9 and TRBJ1-1; the D gene assignment is ambiguous. The encoded CDR3 is CASSVFSSPNMNTEAFF. Here is the DNA: TGTGCCAGCAGCGTTTTCAGTTCCCCCAACATGAACACTGAAGCTTTCTTT.